Listed below are T cell receptor beta chains from one sample, sequenced in a study of cytomegalovirus exposure and HLA in healthy donors. Sequencing was performed with immunoSEQ multiplex PCR; in TCRdb, only in-frame clones are kept and a portion is missing. The sample carries about 140,000 clones, over 70% recorded once. Material: PBMCs. The receptor set was obtained from a middle-aged man in good health and CMV-seronegative. CDR3s include the opening cysteine and the closing phenylalanine or tryptophan. A D gene is named only where the DNA matches it firmly. Clone size is not always given. Where it is, it says once, few, many or a class for expanded clones.

TRBD1	TRBV29-1	TRBJ2-5	-	TGCAGCGTTGATTGGACAGGTCTCTCCCGGGAGACCCAGTACTTC	CSVDWTGLSRETQYF
TRBD2	TRBV15	TRBJ2-3	once	TGTGCCACCAGCAGAGGGACTAGCGGGGGCTCCACAGATACGCAGTATTTT	CATSRGTSGGSTDTQYF
TRBD2	TRBV6-4	TRBJ2-1	-	TGTGCCAGCAGCCCCGAAAGCGGGGGGGCCTATGAGCAGTTCTTC	CASSPESGGAYEQFF
TRBD2	TRBV7-6	TRBJ2-1	-	TGTGCCAGCAGCTTATTCGGTTCAGCGGGGGGGCCGTGGTACAATGAGCAGTTCTTC	CASSLFGSAGGPWYNEQFF
-	TRBV18	TRBJ1-1	-	TGTGCCAGCACCCGGGACATGAACACTGAAGCTTTCTTT	CASTRDMNTEAFF
TRBD1	TRBV7-6	TRBJ1-5	-	TGTGCCAGCAGCCCCGGGACAGAAAAACTCACTCAGCCCCAGCATTTT	CASSPGTEKLTQPQHF
-	TRBV12-5	TRBJ2-2	-	TGTGCTAGTGGTTTGGTGGCTGTCGGGACCGGGGAGCTGTTTTTT	CASGLVAVGTGELFF
-	TRBV29-1	TRBJ1-5	few	TGCAGCGTTGAGGACATTGGCCAGCCCCAGCATTTT	CSVEDIGQPQHF
-	TRBV4-2	TRBJ1-5	-	TGTGCCAGCAGCCAAGATCGGGCAGCCATCGGGGGTCAGCCCCAGCATTTT	CASSQDRAAIGGQPQHF
-	TRBV6-5	TRBJ1-5	-	TGTGCCAGCAGTTACCCGGGTCAGCCCCAGCATTTT	CASSYPGQPQHF
-	TRBV29-1	TRBJ1-2	-	TGCAGCGTTGAAGCTGGGACAAACTATGGCTACACCTTC	CSVEAGTNYGYTF
-	TRBV5-4	TRBJ1-5	few	TGTGCCAGCAGCTTGGGAGGGATGGGGCAGCCCCAGCATTTT	CASSLGGMGQPQHF
-	TRBV19	TRBJ2-7	-	TGTGCCAGTAGTATAGGGGGACAATCAGACGAGCAGTACTTC	CASSIGGQSDEQYF
TRBD1	TRBV5-4	TRBJ2-6	-	TGTGCCAGCAGCTTAAAGGGACAGCTTTTTTCTGGGGCCAACGTCCTGACTTTC	CASSLKGQLFSGANVLTF
-	TRBV5-6	TRBJ1-2	-	TGTGCCAGCAGCTTGTCAGGGTTCTATGGCTACACCTTC	CASSLSGFYGYTF
-	TRBV25-1	TRBJ2-5	-	TGTGCCAGCGAGCGCGTGAACAGGGGACTGCAAGAGACCCAGTACTTC	CASERVNRGLQETQYF
TRBD1	TRBV7-2	TRBJ2-3	-	TGTGCCAGCAGCTCAAGGACAGGGGGCCGGACAGATACGCAGTATTTT	CASSSRTGGRTDTQYF
TRBD1	TRBV5-1	TRBJ1-2	-	TGCGCCAGCGCCGCGTTTGGGACAGACTATGGCTACACCTTC	CASAAFGTDYGYTF
-	TRBV27	TRBJ1-2	once	TGTGCCAGCAGTTTCGGGGGATATGGCTACACCTTC	CASSFGGYGYTF
-	TRBV6-5	TRBJ1-2	-	TGTGCCAGCAGTTCCGACAGCTATGGCTACACCTTC	CASSSDSYGYTF
TRBD1	TRBV19	TRBJ2-7	-	TGTGCCAGTAGAGCCGGACAGGGGGCAAGCTACGAGCAGTACTTC	CASRAGQGASYEQYF
-	TRBV10-3	TRBJ1-2	-	TGTGCCATCACTCTCGGGGGGAACTATGGCTACACCTTC	CAITLGGNYGYTF
TRBD1	TRBV6-5	TRBJ2-7	-	TGTGCCAGCAGTTACTCCTGGGACAGGGCAGACTACGAGCAGTACTTC	CASSYSWDRADYEQYF
TRBD1	TRBV19	TRBJ1-6	-	TGTGCCAGTAGTAATAACAGGGGTAATTCACCCCTCCACTTT	CASSNNRGNSPLHF
-	TRBV28	TRBJ1-2	-	TGTGCCAGCAGTCTACAGGGTAGGGTTTTAGCTAACTATGGCTACACCTTC	CASSLQGRVLANYGYTF
-	TRBV11-2	TRBJ2-7	-	TGTGCCAGCAGCTTAGAAGAGGGTTTAACCTACGAGCAGTACTTC	CASSLEEGLTYEQYF
-	TRBV19	TRBJ1-5	-	TGTGCCAGTAGTAGCGCCCAGGGGCAGATCTTTTACCGAGATCAGCCCCAGCATTTT	CASSSAQGQIFYRDQPQHF
TRBD1	TRBV9	TRBJ2-6	-	TGTGCCAGCAGCATACAAGACTCCGGGACAGGGGGGTCTGGGGCCAACGTCCTGACTTTC	CASSIQDSGTGGSGANVLTF
TRBD1	TRBV7-8	TRBJ2-5	-	TGTGCCAGCAGCTTAGAGGCCGGACAGGGAGAAGAGACCCAGTACTTC	CASSLEAGQGEETQYF
-	TRBV9	TRBJ1-3	-	TGTGCCAGCAGCGTCTCGGGTGCCGGAAACACCATATATTTT	CASSVSGAGNTIYF
-	TRBV10-3	TRBJ2-2	-	TGTGCCATCAGCGACACCGGGGAGCTGTTTTTT	CAISDTGELFF
-	TRBV7-9	TRBJ1-1	-	TGTGCCAGCAGCTTAGACCAGGGCTGGAACACTGAAGCTTTCTTT	CASSLDQGWNTEAFF
TRBD2	TRBV7-2	TRBJ2-1	-	TGTGCCAGCAGCTCTAGCGGGGGGACCTACAATGAGCAGTTCTTC	CASSSSGGTYNEQFF
-	TRBV29-1	TRBJ1-1	-	TGCAGCGTTGGGGCAACCCTTGAAGCTTTCTTT	CSVGATLEAFF
-	TRBV5-4	TRBJ1-2	-	TGTGCCAGCAGCTTGGACAGGGCCTACTATGGCTACACCTTC	CASSLDRAYYGYTF
-	TRBV7-8	TRBJ1-4	-	TGTGCCAGCAGCTTAGGTTTAACGGCAACTAATGAAAAACTGTTTTTT	CASSLGLTATNEKLFF
-	TRBV9	TRBJ1-1	-	TGTGCCAGCAGCGTAGGCAGGGCCACTGAAGCTTTCTTT	CASSVGRATEAFF